These 26 T cell receptor beta chains originate from one sample sequenced in a study of T cells in Graves' hyperthyroidism and ophthalmopathy. Amplified regions were TCR beta CDR3 sequences from RNA transcripts. Carried out on the TCR CDR3, a first-round RT-PCR used the HTBI primer set. One entry per CDR3 protein, called by TCRdb with MiXCR from the multiplex PCR reads. This sample has a few hundred thousand distinct CDR3 sequences, with about 13% found just once. The specimen was blood. The receptors shown here come from a woman aged 18-35 years with Graves' hyperthyroidism.

The sample holds many counts of this clonotype. The chain has TRBV12-3 or TRBV12-4 and TRBJ2-1; D gene uncertain. This CDR3 has 14 amino acids. V was pared by 5 bases and J by 2 bases, with 10 bases between. CDR3: CASSPGPPYNEQFF. DNA of the CDR3: TGTGCCAGCAGTCCCGGACCCCCCTACAATGAGCAGTTCTTC.

This clonotype appeared many times. The chain uses TRBV18 and TRBJ2-5; D gene unclear. Germline CDR1 and CDR2: KGHSH and LQKENI. This CDR3 is 14 amino acids long. Trimming left V 1 base short and J 5 bases short, with 11 bases between. The CDR3 loop is CASSPLVGVETQYF. The CDR3 nucleotides read TGTGCCAGCTCACCACTCGTGGGCGTGGAGACCCAGTACTTC. Combining the CDR3 with reference TRBV18 and TRBJ2-5 gives the whole variable domain NAGVMQNPRHLVRRRGQEARLRCSPMKGHSHVYWYRQLPEEGLKFMVYLQKENIIDESGMPKERFSAEFPKEGPSILRIQQVVRGDSAAYFCASSPLVGVETQYFGPGTRLLVL.

This clonotype was observed at least ten times. The chain is built from TRBV7-9 and TRBJ2-1, with 7 bases identical to TRBD2. V lost 5 bases to trimming and J lost 4 bases; unmatched junction nucleotides: 8. This CDR3 has 15 amino acids. CDR1 is SEHNR, CDR2 FQNEAQ, per germline (reference sequence). This chain's CDR3 is CASSRPSGEYNEQFF. The CDR3 nucleotides read TGTGCCAGCAGCCGACCCAGCGGGGAGTACAATGAGCAGTTCTTC.

This clonotype was observed a handful of times. V gene TRBV27 combines with J gene TRBJ1-5; D remains ambiguous. This CDR3 has 14 amino acids. V lost 4 bases and J 0 bases, leaving 7 bases between the germline ends. Germline CDR1 reads MNHEY; CDR2 reads SMNVEV (reference sequence). The CDR3 is CASSWTNSNQPQHF. The CDR3 DNA is TGTGCCAGCAGTTGGACTAATAGCAATCAGCCCCAGCATTTT.

V gene TRBV11-1 combines with J gene TRBJ1-3, with a tentative D call TRBD1 (5 bases). CDR1 and CDR2 from the germline V gene are SGHAT and FQDESV (reference sequence). Trimming took off 1 base at V and 4 bases at J, with 20 bases between the two ends. The CDR3 sequence is 18 residues long. The DNA for the CDR3 is TGTGCCAGCAGCTTAGGGGGCCGAAGCGGAACCCTCGGAAACACCATATATTTT. Amino acid sequence: CASSLGGRSGTLGNTIYF.

The chain links TRBV20-1 to TRBJ1-3; no clear D. Germline lookup yields CDR1 DFQATT and CDR2 SNEGSKA (reference sequence). The germline V and J ends were trimmed by 3 bases and 2 bases, with 14 bases remaining between them. This CDR3 has 15 amino acids. DNA for the CDR3: TGCAGTGCTAGTAACCCCAGGAATACTGGAAACACCATATATTTT. It codes for CSASNPRNTGNTIYF.

The chain employs TRBV9 and TRBJ2-3; tentatively, D is TRBD2 (5 bases). The CDR3 runs to 15 residues. Trimming left V 3 bases short and J 1 base short, with 12 bases between. Germline V gene data show CDR1 as SGDLS and CDR2 as YYNGEE. The CDR3 is CASSGASGGTDTQYF. In DNA form, the CDR3 reads TGTGCCAGCAGCGGGGCCAGCGGAGGCACAGATACGCAGTATTTT.

The chain is built from TRBV7-6 and TRBJ2-7; D gene unclear. Germline loops: CDR1 SGHVS, CDR2 FNYEAQ. The CDR3 length is 14 residues. The V end was cut by 2 bases, the J end by 2 bases, with 10 bases between. Here the CDR3 DNA reads TGTGCCAGCAGCTTAACGACCGCAACCTACGAGCAGTACTTC. It yields the protein CASSLTTATYEQYF.

This clonotype occurred many times. This chain joins TRBV20-1 and TRBJ2-7, with 11 bases identical to TRBD1. J lost 4 bases, V lost 7 bases, and 6 bases had no gene match. The CDR3 consists of 13 residues. Looked up from germline, CDR1 is DFQATT and CDR2 is SNEGSKA (reference sequence). In DNA, the CDR3 is TGCAGTGTAGCCGGGACAGGGGGGTACGAGCAGTACTTC. Its translation is CSVAGTGGYEQYF.

This chain joins TRBV6-1 and TRBJ2-7; D may be TRBD2 (6 bases). Germline V lookup: CDR1 MNHNS, CDR2 SASEGT. V was cut by 8 bases and J by 2 bases, with 13 bases left in between. CDR3 size: 13 residues. The CDR3 is CASLRDSTYEQYF. In nucleotides, the CDR3 is TGTGCCAGCCTACGGGACTCGACCTACGAGCAGTACTTC.

This clonotype has at least ten counts. The chain couples TRBV30 to TRBJ2-3; 7 bases are shared with TRBD2. Looked up from germline, CDR1 is GTSNPN and CDR2 is SVGIG (reference sequence). The V gene end was trimmed by 2 bases and the J gene end by 8 bases; junction bases not matched to a gene: 4. This CDR3 has 12 amino acids. The CDR3 region is CAWSRVAGTQYF. Written as DNA, the CDR3 is TGTGCCTGGAGTAGGGTAGCGGGTACGCAGTATTTT.

CDR3 coding DNA: TGCGCCAGCAGCTTGGTGGGGGAGACCCAGTTCTTC. It is translated as CASSLVGETQFF. The chain links TRBV5-1 to TRBJ2-5; D tentatively fits TRBD1 or TRBD2 (5 bases each). The better agreement between TRBJ2-1 and the DNA end casts doubt on the J call. The CDR3 runs to 12 residues. Germline values: CDR1 SGHRS, CDR2 YFSETQ.

About this clonotype itself: A much larger clone is a single base away; this may be a read error. The CDR3 carries no conserved terminal phenylalanine or tryptophan, so it likely arises from a read error. The chain links TRBV7-9 to TRBJ1-4; D ambiguous. This CDR3 contains 15 residues. Germline V gene data show CDR1 as SEHNR and CDR2 as FQNEAQ (reference sequence). V lost 4 bases, J lost 5 bases, and 14 bases lay in between. CDR3 in amino acids: CASSSRGSPNEKLFY. CDR3 nucleotide sequence: TGTGCCAGCAGCTCCCGCGGGTCGCCGAATGAAAAACTGTTTTAT.

In this sample, this clonotype turned up many times. The chain combines TRBV9 with TRBJ2-1; D is possibly TRBD2 (5 bases). CDR1 and CDR2 (germline): SGDLS, YYNGEE. CDR3 size: 15 residues. The V end lost 4 bases, the J end lost 5 bases, and 16 bases lay between the germline ends. The CDR3 nucleotides read TGTGCCAGCAGCTTAGACGGACTCATCGACAATGAGCAGTTCTTC. It specifies CASSLDGLIDNEQFF. Using reference TRBV9 and TRBJ2-1 for the parts outside the CDR3, the full variable domain is DSGVTQTPKHLITATGQRVTLRCSPRSGDLSVYWYQQSLDQGLQFLIQYYNGEERAKGNILERFSAQQFPDLHSELNLSSLELGDSALYFCASSLDGLIDNEQFFGPGTRLTVL.

The rearrangement links TRBV2 to TRBJ2-1; TRBD2 matches 14 bases. Per the germline V gene, CDR1 is SNHLY and CDR2 is FYNNEI. J was trimmed by 8 bases and V by 6 bases; bases with no gene match: 12. The length of the CDR3 is 17 residues. The CDR3 bases are TGTGCCAGCAGCCAGACTAGCGGGAGGGCCGGGTGGGATGAGCAGTTCTTC. Translated, it gives CASSQTSGRAGWDEQFF.

The rearrangement links TRBV6-1 to TRBJ2-3, with TRBD2 identical over 13 bases. The V gene's germline CDR1 is MNHNS and CDR2 SASEGT. Germline trimming cut 5 bases from V and 0 bases from J; bases unmatched to any gene: 8. This CDR3 is 18 amino acids long. The CDR3 region has the DNA TGTGCCAGCAGTTTTGGGACTAGCGGGACCGCTAGCACAGATACGCAGTATTTT. Translated, it gives CASSFGTSGTASTDTQYF.

This clonotype occurred many times. The chain is built from TRBV7-2 and TRBJ2-5, with 16 bases aligning to TRBD2. Per germline, CDR1 SGHTA and CDR2 FQGNSA. J gave up 12 bases and V 0 bases, and 7 bases lay outside the gene matches. The CDR3 has 16 amino acids. The CDR3 bases are TGTGCCAGCAGCTTAGCGCCGGGACTAGCGGGAGGGGGGGAGTACTTC. Translation: CASSLAPGLAGGGEYF.

This clonotype is judged medium-sized (0.01 to 0.1%). The chain links TRBV30 to TRBJ2-3; 12 nucleotides agree with TRBD2. V lost 1 base, J lost 4 bases, and 0 bases stayed unmatched. This CDR3 comprises 14 residues. The germline gives CDR1 GTSNPN, CDR2 SVGIG (reference sequence). CDR3 loop: CAWSGLAGADTQYF. The DNA of the CDR3 is TGTGCCTGGAGTGGACTAGCGGGAGCAGATACGCAGTATTTT.

This clonotype has only a few counts. The CDR3 region has the DNA TGTGCCAGCAGTTTTAGGTTTGGCGGACGCTACGAGCAGTACTTC. This encodes CASSFRFGGRYEQYF. The chain uses TRBV27 and TRBJ2-7; D is uncertain. V gave up 3 bases and J gave up 3 bases, with 15 bases separating them. Germline V CDR1 and CDR2: MNHEY, SMNVEV (reference sequence). This CDR3 region has 15 residues.

The chain couples TRBV2 to TRBJ1-2, with D uncertain. This CDR3 spans 15 amino acids. The V gene lost 3 bases and the J gene lost 3 bases, with 14 bases spanning the gap. CDR1 SNHLY and CDR2 FYNNEI come from the germline V gene. CDR3 bases: TGTGCCAGCAGTGAGGACCCTAACGATTACTATGGCTACACCTTC. Translated, it gives CASSEDPNDYYGYTF.

This clonotype was seen a few times. The chain has TRBV15 and TRBJ2-7, with 10 bases fitting TRBD1. CDR1 is LNHNV, CDR2 YYDKDF, per germline (reference sequence). The CDR3 has 16 amino acids. The ends lost 8 bases at V and 2 bases at J; junction bases unmatched: 12. CDR3 nucleotide sequence: TGTGCCACCGGCGGTCCTCGGACAGGGGGTCCCTACGAGCAGTACTTC. Protein sequence: CATGGPRTGGPYEQYF.

In this sample, this clonotype turned up many times. The rearrangement uses TRBV7-8 and TRBJ2-7; 10 bases map to TRBD1. The germline CDR1 and CDR2 sequences are SGHVS and FQNEAQ. Unmatched junction bases numbered 14, after V lost 4 bases and J lost 2 bases. The CDR3 spans 18 residues. DNA of the CDR3: TGTGCCAGCAGCTCCACCGGGACAGGGGTCCGTGGGACCTACGAGCAGTACTTC. It translates to CASSSTGTGVRGTYEQYF.

To note about this clonotype: A read error may explain this, as a much larger clone is one base away. V and J are TRBV29-1 and TRBJ1-2, with 8 positions matching TRBD1. The germline V gene encodes CDR1 SQVTM and CDR2 ANQGSEA. This CDR3 spans 16 amino acids. Here the CDR3 DNA reads TGCAGCGTTGACACGAGACAGGGGTCCTCCGGTTATGGCTACGCCTTC. Translated, it gives CSVDTRQGSSGYGYAF.

This clonotype was observed many times. The genes are TRBV5-1 and TRBJ2-1; D remains ambiguous. The germline V and J ends were trimmed by 2 bases and 0 bases, with 9 bases remaining between them. The CDR3 consists of 15 residues. Germline lookup yields CDR1 SGHRS and CDR2 YFSETQ. CDR3 loop: CASSLQPGSYNEQFF. The CDR3 bases are TGCGCCAGCAGCTTACAACCCGGCTCCTACAATGAGCAGTTCTTC.

V gene TRBV20-1 combines with J gene TRBJ2-1; TRBD2 agrees at 15 bases. With 2 bases clipped from V and 9 bases from J, the junction kept 14 bases outside the gene matches. CDR1 DFQATT and CDR2 SNEGSKA come from the germline V gene (reference sequence). The CDR3 totals 18 residues. The CDR3 loop is CSARTGLAGGSRVSEQFF. The CDR3 coding sequence is TGCAGTGCTAGAACCGGACTAGCGGGAGGGTCCAGGGTCAGTGAGCAGTTCTTC.

At least ten counts were recorded for this clonotype. The chain employs TRBV18 and TRBJ1-6; maybe TRBD1 (6 bases). V lost 2 bases to trimming and J lost 6 bases, with 11 bases between them. Germline values: CDR1 KGHSH, CDR2 LQKENI. This CDR3 spans 15 amino acids. The CDR3 loop reads CASSPGAGANSPLHF. In DNA form, the CDR3 reads TGTGCCAGCTCACCAGGGGCAGGGGCTAATTCACCCCTCCACTTT.